The source of this TCR beta chain is a study of blood T cell repertoires in COVID-19. Looking at the study overall: T cells, B-cell-depleted T cells, or PBMCs supplied cDNA or gDNA.

Per the study methods: The assay estimated nucleated cells by amplifying reference gene primers. Measured with immunoSEQ multiplex PCR; TCRdb has only the in-frame clones, and not every one. That table gives V, J and clone size, and the DNA gave D and trimming. This sample carries about 230,000 clones, over 75% of them seen once, and the ten largest clones take roughly 3.7%. In terms of age and location, participants ranged from roughly 18 to 100 years and lived in 24 US areas. The CDR3 is 17 amino acids. Germline lookup yields CDR1 SNHLY and CDR2 FYNNEI. V shed 3 bases and J shed 0 bases, with 15 bases lying between them.

J is TRBJ2-1 and V is TRBV2, with D possibly TRBD2 on 6 matching bases. Sequenced input: PBMCs or T cells enriched from blood (not recorded which). The receptor was isolated from a woman in her thirties who had been exposed to COVID-19. In DNA, the CDR3 is TGTGCCAGCAGTGACCCGGGGGTAGCGGTCTCCTACAATGAGCAGTTCTTC. Its translation: CASSDPGVAVSYNEQFF.